This T cell receptor beta chain was documented in a study of T cells after yellow fever vaccination. This clonotype was seen many times. What it recognizes is unknown. V lost 4 bases and J lost 2, with 10 bases in between. The CDR3 has 14 residues. The germline CDR1 and CDR2 sequences are KGHSH and LQKENI. The study, taken as a whole, reports: The secondary response peaked faster, at day 5 versus 15, but was weaker.

TCRdb re-analysed the 5' RACE reads in MiXCR, keeping a single row per CDR3 protein. Here the sample spans hundreds of thousands of distinct CDR3 sequences, around 13% being singletons. The specimen was CD4+ T cells sorted from PBMCs, collected 15 days after the yellow fever booster vaccination. The chain has TRBV18 and TRBJ2-3; tentatively, D is TRBD1 (6 bases). This receptor was taken from a man aged 18 to 30 who received the YFV17D yellow fever vaccine. The CDR3 sequence: CASSLWTATDTQYF. The CDR3 DNA reads as TGTGCCAGCTCACTCTGGACAGCCACAGATACGCAGTATTTT.